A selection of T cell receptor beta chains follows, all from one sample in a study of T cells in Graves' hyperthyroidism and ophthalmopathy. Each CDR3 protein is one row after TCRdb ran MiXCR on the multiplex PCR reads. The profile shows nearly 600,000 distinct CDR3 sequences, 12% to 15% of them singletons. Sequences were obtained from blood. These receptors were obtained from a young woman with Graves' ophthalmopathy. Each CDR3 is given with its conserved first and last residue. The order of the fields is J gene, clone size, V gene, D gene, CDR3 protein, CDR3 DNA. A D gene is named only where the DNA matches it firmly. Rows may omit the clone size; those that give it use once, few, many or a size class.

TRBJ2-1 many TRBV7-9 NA CAIWDIRYNEQFF TGTGCCATCTGGGACATCAGGTACAATGAGCAGTTCTTC
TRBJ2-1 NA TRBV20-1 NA CSADGKSSGLGSRPAYNEQFF TGCAGTGCTGATGGGAAGAGCTCGGGTCTGGGCTCCCGGCCAGCCTACAATGAGCAGTTCTTC
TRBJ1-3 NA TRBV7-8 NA CASSPLFRHKHFSGNTIYF TGTGCCAGCAGCCCCCTCTTTAGACACAAACATTTCTCTGGAAACACCATATATTTT
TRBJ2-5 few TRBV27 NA CASRHVSRVTQYF TGTGCCAGCCGTCATGTCTCCAGGGTAACCCAGTACTTC
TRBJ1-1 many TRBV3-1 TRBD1 CASSSSGGGNTEAFF TGTGCCAGCAGCTCCTCAGGGGGGGGGAACACTGAAGCTTTCTTT
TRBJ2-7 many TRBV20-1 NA CSAARRANTYEQYF TGCAGTGCTGCTAGGAGGGCAAATACCTACGAGCAGTACTTC
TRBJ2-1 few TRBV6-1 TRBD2 CASSEYGGLAGGLF TGTGCCAGCAGTGAATACGGGGGACTAGCGGGAGGCCTCTTC
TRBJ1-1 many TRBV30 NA CASYFRGNTEAFF TGTGCCTCCTACTTCAGGGGGAACACTGAAGCTTTCTTT
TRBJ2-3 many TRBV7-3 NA CASSQGTGNTDTQYF TGTGCCAGCAGCCAAGGGACTGGAAACACAGATACGCAGTATTTT
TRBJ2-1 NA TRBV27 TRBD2 CASSYFWAGTSGYLKMYNEQFF TGTGCCAGCAGTTATTTCTGGGCCGGGACTAGCGGGTACCTCAAGATGTACAATGAGCAGTTCTTC
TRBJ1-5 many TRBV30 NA CAWSAQGKQPQHF TGTGCCTGGAGTGCGCAGGGAAAACAGCCCCAGCATTTT
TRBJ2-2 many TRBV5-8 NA CASSLTSSRTGELFF TGTGCCAGCAGCTTAACTAGCTCTCGCACCGGGGAGCTGTTTTTT
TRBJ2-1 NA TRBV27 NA CASSSGDGYVLSEFF TGTGCCAGCAGTTCCGGGGACGGCTATGTTTTAAGCGAGTTCTTC
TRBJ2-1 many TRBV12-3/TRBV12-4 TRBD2 CASSLASFKGGGEQFF TGTGCCAGCAGCCTCGCCTCATTCAAGGGCGGGGGTGAGCAGTTCTTC
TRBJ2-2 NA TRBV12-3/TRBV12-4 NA CANSDNTGELFF TGTGCCAACAGTGATAACACCGGGGAGCTGTTTTTT
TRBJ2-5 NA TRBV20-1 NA CSARKGVETQYF TGCAGTGCTAGAAAGGGGGTAGAGACCCAGTACTTC
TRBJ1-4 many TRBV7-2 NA CASSLTANEKLFF TGTGCCAGCAGCCTTACGGCTAATGAAAAACTGTTTTTT
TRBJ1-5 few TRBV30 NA CAWDMDVGQPQHF TGTGCCTGGGACATGGATGTGGGTCAGCCCCAGCATTTT
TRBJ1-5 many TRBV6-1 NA CASSWVFQLLGRQPQHF TGTGCCAGCAGTTGGGTATTTCAGCTTCTAGGTCGTCAGCCCCAGCATTTT
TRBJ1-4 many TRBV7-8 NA CASSLAPINEKLFF TGTGCCAGCAGCTTAGCCCCCATTAATGAAAAACTGTTTTTT
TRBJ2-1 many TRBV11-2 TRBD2 CASSLTTGLAGEGGEQFF TGTGCCAGCAGCTTAACAACGGGACTAGCGGGAGAGGGAGGTGAGCAGTTCTTC
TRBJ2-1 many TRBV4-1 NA CASSQEGATSSPDNEQFF TGCGCCAGCAGCCAAGAGGGCGCTACTAGTTCCCCCGACAATGAGCAGTTCTTC
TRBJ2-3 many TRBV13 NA CASSQTPKDTQYF TGTGCCAGCAGCCAGACCCCCAAAGATACGCAGTATTTT
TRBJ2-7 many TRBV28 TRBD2 CASSFGRTSFSYEQYF TGTGCCAGCAGCTTTGGCCGGACTAGTTTCTCCTACGAGCAGTACTTC
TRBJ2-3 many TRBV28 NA CASQEGLSTDTQYF TGTGCCAGTCAGGAGGGATTAAGCACAGATACGCAGTATTTT
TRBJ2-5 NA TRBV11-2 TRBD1 CASSYGTGVETQYF TGTGCCAGCAGCTACGGGACAGGGGTCGAGACCCAGTACTTC
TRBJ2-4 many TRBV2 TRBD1 CASSEARGPNIQYF TGTGCCAGCAGTGAAGCCAGGGGGCCGAACATTCAGTACTTC
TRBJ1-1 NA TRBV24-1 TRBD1 CATSDGDRGNTEAFF TGTGCCACCAGTGATGGGGACAGGGGGAACACTGAAGCTTTCTTT
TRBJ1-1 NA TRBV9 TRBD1 CASSTGAWNTEAFF TGTGCCAGCAGTACAGGGGCCTGGAACACTGAAGCTTTCTTT
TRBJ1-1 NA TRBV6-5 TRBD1 CASSYRGRGMNTEAFF TGTGCCAGCAGTTACAGGGGGCGCGGAATGAACACTGAAGCTTTCTTT
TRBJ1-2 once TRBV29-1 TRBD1 CSVEGDRVLHYGYTF TGCAGCGTTGAAGGCGACAGGGTCCTCCACTATGGCTACACCTTC
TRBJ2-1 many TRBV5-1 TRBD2 CARTGTSGRKYEQFF TGCGCCAGGACCGGGACTAGCGGGAGGAAATATGAGCAGTTCTTC
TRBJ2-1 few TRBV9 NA CASSVGNKGTWNNEQFF TGTGCCAGCAGCGTAGGGAATAAAGGGACCTGGAACAATGAGCAGTTCTTC
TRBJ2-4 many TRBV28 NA CASSFTFNLAKNIQYF TGTGCCAGCAGTTTCACGTTCAATCTAGCCAAAAACATTCAGTACTTC
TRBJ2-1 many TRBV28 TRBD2 CASRPRSGSVYNEQFF TGTGCCAGCAGACCGAGGAGCGGGAGCGTTTACAATGAGCAGTTCTTC
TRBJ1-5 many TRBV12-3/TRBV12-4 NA CASTALKHQPQHF TGTGCCAGCACCGCACTCAAACACCAGCCCCAGCATTTT
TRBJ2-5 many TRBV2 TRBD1 CASRRDSRETQYF TGTGCCAGCAGACGGGACAGCCGAGAGACCCAGTACTTC
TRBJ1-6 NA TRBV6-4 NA CASSYSADSLGGRPLHF TGTGCCAGCAGTTACTCCGCGGACAGCTTGGGGGGAAGACCCCTCCACTTT
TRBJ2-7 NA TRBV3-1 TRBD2 CASSSHPGLATSYEQYF TGTGCCAGCAGCTCTCACCCGGGACTAGCGACTTCCTACGAGCAGTACTTC
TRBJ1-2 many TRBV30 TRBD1 CAWRGTGSYGYTF TGTGCCTGGAGGGGGACAGGGAGCTATGGCTACACCTTC
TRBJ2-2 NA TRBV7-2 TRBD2 CASSGPRLAVMTGELFF TGTGCCAGCAGTGGCCCTAGACTAGCGGTTATGACCGGGGAGCTGTTTTTT
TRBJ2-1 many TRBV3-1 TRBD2 CASSQEGLAMSSYNEQFF TGTGCCAGCAGCCAAGAGGGACTAGCGATGAGCTCCTACAATGAGCAGTTCTTC
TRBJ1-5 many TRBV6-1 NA CASSPDVNQPQHF TGTGCCAGCAGTCCGGACGTCAATCAGCCCCAGCATTTT
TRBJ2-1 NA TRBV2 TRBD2 CASSEIAGVGVEQFF TGTGCCAGCAGTGAAATAGCGGGAGTCGGTGTTGAGCAGTTCTTC
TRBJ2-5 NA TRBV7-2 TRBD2 CASSFRKRDVETQYF TGTGCCAGCAGCTTCAGGAAGCGGGATGTGGAGACCCAGTACTTC
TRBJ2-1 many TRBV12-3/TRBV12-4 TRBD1 CASSPTGVEQFF TGTGCCAGCAGCCCGACAGGGGTTGAGCAGTTCTTC